One sample yielded the 26 T cell receptor beta chains listed below, sequenced in a study of CD8 T cells in Susac syndrome. An amount of RNA that ranged from roughly 0.45 to 1 ug was reverse transcribed with random hexamers. Each CDR3 protein gets one entry after TCRdb re-called the immunoSEQ multiplex PCR reads with MiXCR. This sample has about 440,000 distinct CDR3 sequences; approximately 85% occur once, and the top ten carry 0.09% to 0.15%. The sample consisted of CD8+ T cells from PBMCs. These receptors were obtained from a human donor with multiple sclerosis.

V usage is TRBV11-2 and J usage is TRBJ2-7; possible D gene TRBD1, 5 bases. Trimming took 5 bases from V and 2 from J, leaving 16 bases between them. This CDR3 spans 15 amino acids. Germline V gene lookup returns CDR1 SGHAT and CDR2 FQNNGV. CDR3 bases: TGTGCCAGCAGCGACAGACCGGGCCAACCCTACGAGCAGTACTTC. Protein sequence: CASSDRPGQPYEQYF. Full variable domain (remainder filled in from reference TRBV11-2 and TRBJ2-7): EAGVAQSPRYKIIEKRQSVAFWCNPISGHATLYWYQQILGQGPKLLIQFQNNGVVDDSQLPKDRFSAERLKGVDSTLKIQPAKLEDSAVYLCASSDRPGQPYEQYFGPGTRLTVT.

The CDR3: CASSVAGTANTEAFF. The DNA of the CDR3 is TGTGCCAGCAGCGTAGCTGGGACAGCTAACACTGAAGCTTTCTTT. The chain joins TRBV9 to TRBJ1-1; TRBD1 agrees at 7 bases. Germline lookup yields CDR1 SGDLS and CDR2 YYNGEE. This CDR3 has 15 residues. Trimming took 0 bases from V and 2 from J; bases not matched to a gene: 4.

J is TRBJ1-1 and V is TRBV5-4, with a tentative D call TRBD1 (5 bases). The CDR3 consists of 15 residues. CDR1 is SGHNT and CDR2 is YYREEE in the germline V gene (reference sequence). V lost 0 bases and J lost 0, with 9 bases in between. As DNA, the CDR3 is TGTGCCAGCAGCTTGGTGGCGGGGCTGAACACTGAAGCTTTCTTT. It translates to CASSLVAGLNTEAFF.

The chain joins TRBV7-9 to TRBJ2-7; D remains unclear. V lost 4 bases to trimming and J lost 6 bases, with 10 bases between them. This CDR3 has 12 amino acids. Germline V gene data show CDR1 as SEHNR and CDR2 as FQNEAQ (reference sequence). The CDR3 protein is CASSYDVGEQYF. DNA for the CDR3: TGTGCCAGCAGCTACGACGTCGGCGAGCAGTACTTC.

This chain links TRBV27 with TRBJ2-1; D may correspond to TRBD1 or TRBD2 (6 bases each). This CDR3 region has 15 residues. In germline, CDR1 is MNHEY, CDR2 SMNVEV (reference sequence). The V end lost 4 bases, the J end lost 2 bases, and 12 bases lay between the germline ends. The CDR3 DNA reads TGTGCCAGCAGTTCGTGGGGGGCCGCCTACAATGAGCAGTTCTTC. The encoded protein is CASSSWGAAYNEQFF.

The chain is built from TRBV5-1 and TRBJ2-5; 14 bases match TRBD2. The germline gives CDR1 SGHRS, CDR2 YFSETQ. CDR3 length: 17 amino acids. The J segment lost 1 base and the V segment lost 4 bases, leaving 6 bases of the junction unmatched. CDR3 nucleotides: TGCGCCAGCAGCGTGGGACTAGCGGGGGTGATCCAAGAGACCCAGTACTTC. Translated: CASSVGLAGVIQETQYF.

V gene TRBV29-1 combines with J gene TRBJ2-7; D tentatively fits TRBD1 or TRBD2 (5 bases each). The CDR3 runs to 15 residues. The V end was cut by 5 bases, the J end by 3 bases, with 20 bases between. Germline V gives CDR1 SQVTM, CDR2 ANQGSEA. CDR3: CSVSMERGDFYEQYF. CDR3 nucleotide sequence: TGCAGCGTTAGTATGGAGCGAGGGGATTTCTACGAGCAGTACTTC.

The chain recombines TRBV14 with TRBJ2-7; TRBD1 agrees at 11 bases. Trimming at V came to 4 bases and at J to 0 bases, leaving 17 bases not matched to a gene. Germline-derived CDR1 and CDR2 are SGHDN and FVKESK. This CDR3 has 20 amino acids. The CDR3 here is CASSLPRGRTGGNFSYEQYF. CDR3 sequence (DNA): TGTGCCAGCAGCCTTCCAAGGGGCCGGACAGGGGGCAATTTCTCCTACGAGCAGTACTTC.

This chain uses TRBV7-6 with TRBJ2-2; D unclear. Deletions cut 5 bases from V and 3 bases from J, with 16 bases between. CDR1 is SGHVS and CDR2 is FNYEAQ in the germline V gene. The CDR3 is made up of 16 amino acids. The CDR3 protein is CASSLLPWADTGELFF. In DNA form, the CDR3 reads TGTGCCAGCAGCCTACTCCCCTGGGCGGACACCGGGGAGCTGTTTTTT.

The V call is TRBV20-1, the J call TRBJ2-1; no firm D call. This CDR3 comprises 15 residues. Trimming cost V 1 base and J 4 bases, with 14 bases left between them. CDR1 and CDR2 (germline): DFQATT, SNEGSKA (reference sequence). The CDR3 bases are TGCAGTGCTAGAGGTACCGAGTCCCTGTACAATGAGCAGTTCTTC. Its translation is CSARGTESLYNEQFF.

This clonotype appeared a single time. The chain links TRBV4-1 to TRBJ2-3; D possibly corresponds to TRBD2 (5 bases). This CDR3 is 16 amino acids long. V dropped 0 bases and J dropped 2 bases, with 12 bases sitting between them. The germline V gene encodes CDR1 MGHRA and CDR2 YSYEKL. Written as DNA, the CDR3 is TGCGCCAGCAGCCAAGATGCAGCGGTACTCACAGATACGCAGTATTTT. It yields the protein CASSQDAAVLTDTQYF.

The CDR3 nucleotides are TGTGCCAGCAGTTCCGGACGCTTGGAAAACACCATATATTTT. It encodes CASSSGRLENTIYF. The rearrangement joins TRBV12-3 or TRBV12-4 to TRBJ1-3; D gene ambiguous. V was clipped by 4 bases and J by 6 bases, with 13 bases between them. The length of the CDR3 is 14 residues.

V gene TRBV4-1 combines with J gene TRBJ1-1, with TRBD1 matching 9 bases. The CDR3 contains 17 residues. J gave up 5 bases and V 0 bases, and 10 bases lay outside the gene matches. Germline V lookup: CDR1 MGHRA, CDR2 YSYEKL. The CDR3, as DNA: TGCGCCAGCAGCCAAGATCAGGGACAGGGAGGATATACTGAAGCTTTCTTT. As protein: CASSQDQGQGGYTEAFF.

J is TRBJ2-7 and V is TRBV27; D could derive from TRBD1 or TRBD2 (5 bases each). V lost 5 bases, J lost 3 bases, and 11 bases lay in between. The CDR3 sequence is 13 residues long. Looked up from germline, CDR1 is MNHEY and CDR2 is SMNVEV (reference sequence). The DNA of the CDR3 is TGTGCCAGCAGTCGGGGCGAGGGCTACGAGCAGTACTTC. It translates to CASSRGEGYEQYF.

The chain employs TRBV23-1 and TRBJ1-5; D gene ambiguous. TRBV23-1 is classed as an ORF, of uncertain function. V dropped 6 bases and J dropped 2 bases, with 8 bases sitting between them. The CDR3 is 13 residues long. This chain's CDR3 is CASSLRRNQPQHF. The CDR3 region has the DNA TGCGCCAGCAGCCTCCGCCGCAATCAGCCCCAGCATTTT.

V usage is TRBV20-1 and J usage is TRBJ2-5, with TRBD2 as a possible D gene (7 bases). Germline V gives CDR1 DFQATT, CDR2 SNEGSKA (reference sequence). CDR3 size: 15 residues. Trimming shortened V by 1 base and J by 1 base, and 13 bases separated the two germline ends. The CDR3 DNA is TGCAGTGCTAGAGGGGAGGGGGGGCCCCAAGAGACCCAGTACTTC. It yields the protein CSARGEGGPQETQYF.

V usage is TRBV27 and J usage is TRBJ1-2; maybe TRBD1 (5 bases). V gave up 1 base and J gave up 8 bases, with 20 bases separating them. Germline values: CDR1 MNHEY, CDR2 SMNVEV (reference sequence). The CDR3 is made up of 16 amino acids. The CDR3 region is CASSLLGGQGDKGYTF. The CDR3 nucleotides are TGTGCCAGCAGTTTATTAGGAGGTCAAGGGGATAAGGGCTACACCTTC.

The chain employs TRBV11-2 and TRBJ2-3; 8 nucleotides align to TRBD1. With 2 bases clipped from V and 6 bases from J, the junction kept 7 bases outside the gene matches. This CDR3 is built from 15 residues. The germline V gene has CDR1 SGHAT and CDR2 FQNNGV. CDR3 in DNA: TGTGCCAGCAGCTTAATGGCAGGGGGCGAGGATACGCAGTATTTT. It codes for CASSLMAGGEDTQYF. Together with reference TRBV11-2 and TRBJ2-3, the CDR3 gives the full variable domain: EAGVAQSPRYKIIEKRQSVAFWCNPISGHATLYWYQQILGQGPKLLIQFQNNGVVDDSQLPKDRFSAERLKGVDSTLKIQPAKLEDSAVYLCASSLMAGGEDTQYFGPGTRLTVL.

The J gene is TRBJ1-5, the V gene TRBV30; TRBD1 is a possible D gene (5 bases). The CDR3 has 14 amino acids. The germline gives CDR1 GTSNPN, CDR2 SVGIG (reference sequence). Trimming pared 3 bases from V and 4 bases from J, leaving 13 bases between. The CDR3 spells CAWSQGAGNQPQHF. CDR3 bases: TGTGCCTGGAGCCAGGGAGCGGGGAATCAGCCCCAGCATTTT.

This rearrangement joins TRBV5-1 to TRBJ1-1; D is unresolved. CDR3 size: 13 residues. The V end lost 6 bases, the J end lost 5 bases, and 14 bases lay between the germline ends. The germline V gene encodes CDR1 SGHRS and CDR2 YFSETQ. CDR3 nucleotide sequence: TGCGCCAGCACAACCGGACTTGAGACTGAAGCTTTCTTT. This codes for CASTTGLETEAFF.

This chain links TRBV30 with TRBJ2-1; a possible D gene is TRBD2 (7 bases). Germline CDR1 reads GTSNPN; CDR2 reads SVGIG (reference sequence). Trimming removed 0 bases at V and 1 base at J, with 13 bases between. The CDR3 is 16 residues long. CDR3 nucleotides: TGTGCCTGGAGTGTATTGAGGGGGGGTTCCTACAATGAGCAGTTCTTC. Translation gives CAWSVLRGGSYNEQFF.

The CDR3 here is CASSQDLGHGTEAFF. Written as DNA, the CDR3 is TGCGCCAGCAGCCAGGATTTAGGGCATGGCACTGAAGCTTTCTTT. The chain employs TRBV5-1 and TRBJ1-1; no reliable D call. The CDR3 is 15 residues long. The V and J ends lost 4 bases and 4 bases respectively, with 17 bases between them. The germline gives CDR1 SGHRS, CDR2 YFSETQ.

A few counts support this clonotype. The chain combines TRBV18 with TRBJ2-7; D not resolved. The CDR3 consists of 14 residues. Germline CDR1 is KGHSH and CDR2 is LQKENI. The V gene lost 0 bases and the J gene lost 2 bases, with 8 bases spanning the gap. Here the CDR3 reads CASSPPYGTYEQYF. The DNA of the CDR3 is TGTGCCAGCTCACCACCGTACGGCACCTACGAGCAGTACTTC.

In its sample, this clonotype was seen a few times. The junction departs from the called germline gene at one end, perhaps through a read error. The DNA for the CDR3 is TGTGCCAGCAGTTTAGCTGGGGGCGCTTATGAGCAGTACTTC. Amino acid sequence: CASSLAGGAYEQYF. The rearrangement links TRBV7-9 to TRBJ2-7; maybe TRBD1 (6 bases). This CDR3 comprises 14 residues. CDR1 and CDR2 (germline): SEHNR, FQNEAQ (reference sequence).

The V and J genes are TRBV27 and TRBJ2-1; D possibly uses TRBD1 or TRBD2 (5 bases each). Germline V gene lookup returns CDR1 MNHEY and CDR2 SMNVEV (reference sequence). The V and J ends lost 3 bases and 6 bases respectively, with 12 bases between them. The CDR3 spans 14 residues. The CDR3 spells CASSFPGTSNEQFF. For the CDR3, the DNA is TGTGCCAGCAGTTTCCCCGGGACGAGCAATGAGCAGTTCTTC.

This clonotype was seen just once. The rearrangement joins TRBV6-5 to TRBJ2-1; the D gene is possibly TRBD1 (6 bases). The ends were cut back, 5 bases at V and 14 bases at J, with 22 bases in the middle. Germline CDR1 and CDR2: MNHEY and SVGAGI. This CDR3 contains 14 residues. The CDR3 is CASSNMGHPIIEFF. The CDR3 nucleotides read TGTGCCAGCAGTAACATGGGACACCCCATAATAGAGTTCTTC.